These 19 T cell receptor beta chains share one sample of origin, sequenced in a study of blood T cell repertoires in COVID-19. The assay was immunoSEQ multiplex PCR, and TCRdb's table has in-frame clones only and misses some. The sample consists of 85,000 to 90,000 clones, 85% to 95% of them appearing once. Sample: peripheral blood. Receptors originate from a human donor with active COVID-19. The donor label of this sample is uncertain.

The chain combines TRBV5-1 with TRBJ2-3; TRBD1 matches 10 bases. This CDR3 has 15 residues. V gave up 0 bases and J gave up 3 bases; unmatched junction bases: 1. From germline, CDR1 is SGHRS and CDR2 YFSETQ. CDR3 sequence: CASSLGQGATDTQYF. CDR3 sequence (DNA): TGCGCCAGCAGCTTGGGACAGGGGGCAACAGATACGCAGTATTTT.

This clone was seen once. V is TRBV27 and J is TRBJ2-1, with TRBD2 matching over 12 bases. V shed 6 bases and J 6 bases; nucleotides not matched to a gene: 12. The CDR3 covers 17 residues. The germline CDR1 and CDR2 sequences are MNHEY and SMNVEV (reference sequence). CDR3 protein: CASRTTSGGPESNEQFF. Written as DNA, the CDR3 is TGTGCCAGCAGAACTACTAGCGGGGGGCCCGAGTCCAATGAGCAGTTCTTC.

J is TRBJ2-3 and V is TRBV7-8, with D maybe TRBD2 (7 bases). This CDR3 contains 18 residues. Germline CDR1 reads SGHVS; CDR2 reads FQNEAQ. Trimming took off 2 bases at V and 4 bases at J, with 22 bases between the two ends. The DNA for the CDR3 is TGTGCCAGCAGCTTAAGTTTCCGCGGGGGCGTATTACCAGATACGCAGTATTTT. This gives the protein CASSLSFRGGVLPDTQYF.

J is TRBJ2-7 and V is TRBV5-8; D might be TRBD1 (6 bases). The germline gives CDR1 SGHTS, CDR2 YDEGEE. Trimming removed 0 bases from V and 3 bases from J, with 22 bases in between. This CDR3 contains 18 residues. CDR3: CASSLASSGAPSLYEQYF. CDR3 nucleotide sequence: TGTGCCAGCAGCTTGGCCTCGTCAGGGGCCCCCTCTCTCTACGAGCAGTACTTC.

This clone has a single count. DNA of the CDR3: TGTGCCAGCAGTTTGAACGGTGACACCGGGGAGCTGTTTTTT. This sequence encodes CASSLNGDTGELFF. This chain connects TRBV28 to TRBJ2-2, with D unresolved. Per germline, CDR1 MDHEN and CDR2 SYDVKM. The CDR3 loop spans 14 amino acids. Trimming stripped 3 bases from V and 3 bases from J, with 8 bases between.

The chain has TRBV7-4 and TRBJ2-3, with 8 bases lining up with TRBD2. From germline, CDR1 is SGHVT and CDR2 SQSDAQ. The CDR3 extends over 17 amino acids. Trimming removed 5 bases from V and 0 bases from J; junction bases left unmatched: 10. The CDR3 loop reads CASSPRRLAGSTDTQYF. The CDR3 DNA follows: TGTGCCAGCAGCCCCCGACGGCTAGCGGGTAGCACAGATACGCAGTATTTT.

The CDR3 protein is CASSQGVRDTGELFF. CDR3 nucleotides: TGTGCCAGCAGCCAAGGGGTCAGGGACACCGGGGAGCTGTTTTTT. The rearrangement uses TRBV3-1 (or the pseudogene TRBV3-2) and TRBJ2-2, with D possibly matching TRBD1 (5 bases). This CDR3 has 15 residues. Germline V CDR1 and CDR2: LGHDT, YNNKEL (reference sequence). V was pared by 1 base and J by 3 bases, with 9 bases between.

The V and J genes are TRBV10-3 and TRBJ2-3; TRBD1 agrees at 11 bases. Per germline, CDR1 ENHRY and CDR2 SYGVKD. The CDR3 loop spans 21 amino acids. The V segment lost 0 bases and the J segment 5 bases; nucleotides outside the gene matches: 19. CDR3 nucleotide sequence: TGTGCCATCAGTGAGTCGATATTGGACAGGGGGCGAGTTTACGGGGTAGATACGCAGTATTTT. Its translation: CAISESILDRGRVYGVDTQYF.

This chain uses TRBV7-6 with TRBJ2-7, with 7 bases matching TRBD2. The CDR3 covers 13 residues. Per the germline V gene, CDR1 is SGHVS and CDR2 is FNYEAQ. Trimming took 5 bases from V and 3 from J; bases not matched to a gene: 4. The CDR3 protein is CASSGGTNYEQYF. The CDR3 region has the DNA TGTGCCAGCAGCGGGGGGACTAACTACGAGCAGTACTTC.

The chain uses TRBV6-5 and TRBJ2-1, with D possibly TRBD2 on 6 matching bases. The CDR3 is 13 amino acids. Trimming pared 8 bases from V and 9 bases from J, leaving 17 bases between. CDR1 is MNHEY and CDR2 is SVGAGI in the germline V gene. The CDR3 sequence is CASGRPSVGEQFF. The CDR3 region has the DNA TGTGCCAGCGGGCGACCTAGCGTAGGTGAGCAGTTCTTC.

V is TRBV7-9 and J is TRBJ2-1; TRBD2 aligns across 7 bases. CDR1 is SEHNR and CDR2 is FQNEAQ in the germline V gene (reference sequence). With V trimmed by 5 bases and J by 0 bases, 7 bases remained unmatched. The CDR3 length is 16 residues. CDR3 in amino acids: CASSPSGASSYNEQFF. The CDR3 DNA is TGTGCCAGCAGCCCCAGCGGGGCAAGCTCCTACAATGAGCAGTTCTTC.

The rearrangement links TRBV5-1 to TRBJ2-3; 12 bases align to TRBD2. The CDR3 consists of 17 residues. Trimming at V came to 0 bases and at J to 4 bases, leaving 6 bases not matched to a gene. Looked up from germline, CDR1 is SGHRS and CDR2 is YFSETQ. The CDR3 sequence is CASSLGLAGGPADTQYF. DNA of the CDR3: TGCGCCAGCAGCTTGGGCCTAGCGGGGGGGCCCGCAGATACGCAGTATTTT.

This chain connects TRBV4-1 to TRBJ2-7, with 7 bases fitting TRBD2. V lost 1 base and J lost 4; bases outside the gene matches: 1. CDR1 and CDR2 from the germline V gene are MGHRA and YSYEKL. This CDR3 has 13 residues. The CDR3 spells CASSQGTSYEQYF. CDR3 DNA: TGCGCCAGCAGCCAAGGGACTAGTTACGAGCAGTACTTC.

Comments on this clone: This same CDR3 is encoded by further DNA sequences in the sample. The chain recombines TRBV6-5 with TRBJ1-2; TRBD1 matches 9 bases. J gave up 3 bases and V 6 bases, and 2 bases lay outside the gene matches. This CDR3 comprises 13 residues. Germline V gives CDR1 MNHEY, CDR2 SVGAGI. As DNA, the CDR3 is TGTGCCAGCAGCCGGGACAGGGACTATGGCTACACCTTC. Translating gives CASSRDRDYGYTF.

The V call is TRBV29-1, the J call TRBJ1-2, with D possibly matching TRBD1 (6 bases). From germline, CDR1 is SQVTM and CDR2 ANQGSEA. Trimming took 7 bases from V and 2 from J, leaving 14 bases between them. There are 13 residues in the CDR3. CDR3 bases: TGCAGCGCTTTGGGAACAGGGAACTATGGCTACACCTTC. Its protein product is CSALGTGNYGYTF.

The chain couples TRBV19 to TRBJ1-2; 10 bases map to TRBD1. Germline V CDR1 and CDR2: LNHDA, SQIVND (reference sequence). The J segment lost 1 base and the V segment lost 7 bases, leaving 6 bases of the junction unmatched. The CDR3 is made up of 15 amino acids. The CDR3 DNA is TGTGCCAGTACTGACAGGGGGCGCAATAACTATGGCTACACCTTC. Its translation is CASTDRGRNNYGYTF.

The V and J genes are TRBV6-2 or TRBV6-3 and TRBJ1-1; 7 bases fit TRBD1. J gave up 1 base and V 2 bases, and 1 base lay outside the gene matches. The CDR3 spans 14 residues. Germline V CDR1 and CDR2: MNHEY, SVGEGT. The DNA for the CDR3 is TGTGCCAGCAGTTACCACAGGGGGAACACTGAAGCTTTCTTT. This translates into CASSYHRGNTEAFF.

The chain is built from TRBV19 and TRBJ2-1; TRBD2 agrees at 8 bases. The CDR3 totals 14 residues. Germline V gives CDR1 LNHDA, CDR2 SQIVND (reference sequence). V dropped 7 bases and J dropped 4; count of bases not matched to a gene: 6. The CDR3 DNA is TGTGCCAGTACGTCGACGGGGGGGTACAATGAGCAGTTCTTC. It is translated as CASTSTGGYNEQFF.

This clone occurred once. The V and J genes are TRBV9 and TRBJ2-5; 11 bases agree with TRBD2. Losses at the gene ends were 0 bases for V and 3 bases for J; bases not matched to a gene: 10. Germline V gene sequence: CDR1 SGDLS, CDR2 YYNGEE. The CDR3 consists of 18 residues. CDR3 region: CASSVAGSGGASEETQYF. CDR3 in DNA: TGTGCCAGCAGCGTAGCTGGTAGCGGGGGGGCATCGGAAGAGACCCAGTACTTC.